This T cell receptor (beta chain) is drawn from a study of blood T cell repertoires in COVID-19. Method: immunoSEQ multiplex PCR; TCRdb's copy keeps in-frame clones and lacks some. The sample shows some 70,000 clones, 88% of them seen only once. The V gene end was trimmed by 0 bases and the J gene end by 7 bases; junction bases not matched to a gene: 3. CDR1 SGHVS and CDR2 FQNEAQ come from the germline V gene. This CDR3 comprises 14 residues. The chain recombines TRBV7-8 with TRBJ1-2; 9 bases are a match to TRBD1. What was sequenced was peripheral blood. This receptor was taken from a woman aged 65 to 85 with acute or convalescent COVID-19. The DNA of the CDR3 is TGTGCCAGCAGCTTAGCGAAGACAGGGGGTGGCTACACCTTC. This sequence encodes CASSLAKTGGGYTF.